This T cell receptor (beta chain) was sequenced in a study of T cell responses to AZD1222 COVID-19 vaccine. Between the trimmed V and J ends, which lost 5 bases and 9 bases, there was a span of 13 bases. This CDR3 has 12 residues. CDR1 is SGHVS, CDR2 FQNEAQ, per germline. TCRdb keeps only in-frame clones here, not all; method: immunoSEQ multiplex PCR. The table has some 200,000 clones, just over 90% seen once. The rearrangement joins TRBV7-8 to TRBJ1-1; possibly TRBD1 for D (5 bases). This clonotype originated in an adult who received the AZD1222 COVID-19 vaccine. Sequenced material: peripheral blood, taken 28 days after the second AZD1222 dose. The CDR3: CASSRLQGQAFF. CDR3 bases: TGTGCCAGCAGCCGATTGCAGGGACAAGCTTTCTTT.